This T cell receptor (beta chain) appears in the sequencing data of a study of early T cells in non-severe SARS-CoV-2 infection. TCRdb reprocessed the 5' RACE reads via MiXCR and lists one record per CDR3 protein. The table has about 56,000 distinct CDR3 sequences, approximately 10% seen once. CDR3 size: 12 residues. Per germline, CDR1 SNHLY and CDR2 FYNNEI. J was trimmed by 10 bases and V by 7 bases; bases with no gene match: 5. The sequenced sample consisted of whole blood. This chain connects TRBV2 to TRBJ2-1; 9 nucleotides align to TRBD2. The source of this sequence is an adult who was a healthcare worker with PCR-confirmed SARS-CoV-2 infection or an uninfected control (not recorded which). The CDR3 nucleotides read TGTGCCAGCAAGCGGGAGGTTGGGGAGCAGTTCTTC. Its protein product is CASKREVGEQFF.